This T cell receptor beta chain was sequenced in a study of blood T cell repertoires in COVID-19. Sequenced by immunoSEQ multiplex PCR; TCRdb stores in-frame clones only, minus some. This table holds under 350,000 clones, roughly 86% found once. V lost 1 base and J lost 6, with 10 bases in between. The CDR3 sequence is 13 residues long. The sequencing input was PBMCs or T cells enriched from blood (not recorded which). This receptor was obtained from a woman aged 55-69 years who had recovered from COVID-19. The chain recombines TRBV12-3 or TRBV12-4 with TRBJ2-7; D is perhaps TRBD1 (6 bases). DNA for the CDR3: TGTGCCAGCAGTTTAGGACAGGCGAGCGAGCAGTACTTC. Residues: CASSLGQASEQYF.